Below, one T cell receptor beta chain is given with its context. Germline lookup yields CDR1 SGHTA and CDR2 FQGTGA. CDR3 size: 15 residues. V was trimmed by 5 bases and J by 11 bases, leaving 22 bases between them. Data came from immunoSEQ multiplex PCR; TCRdb stores just in-frame clones and leaves some out. Of about 280,000 clones listed, roughly 86% were seen once; the top ten hold roughly 2.1%. This sample is part of a study of blood T cell repertoires in COVID-19. The sequencing sample was made of peripheral blood. This receptor was taken from a woman aged 25-40 years who had recovered from COVID-19. The rearrangement joins TRBV7-3 to TRBJ2-1, with D possibly TRBD2 on 6 matching bases. In DNA, the CDR3 is TGTGCCAGCAGCCCCGGCCTACTTAGCGGAGACCAGCAGTTCTTC. Its protein product is CASSPGLLSGDQQFF.